This T cell receptor beta chain was captured by sequencing in a study of T-cell memory formation after mild COVID-19. Study-wide results and caveats: Contracting clones, day 15 to 85, had balanced CD4/CD8, and later expanders favored CD4+. Second-wave clones that peaked on day 37 lacked confirmed SARS-CoV-2 specificity. Researchers found some responding clones in pre-infection memory, a sign that cross-reactive memory joined.

For this clonotype: Its matching antigen is unknown.

The CDR3 totals 15 residues. The V and J ends lost 5 bases and 4 bases respectively, with 17 bases between them. Germline V CDR1 and CDR2: SGHVS, FQNEAQ. 5'RACE primed at constant segments yielded TCR alpha and TCR beta cDNA libraries bearing sample barcodes and UMIs. Each CDR3 protein gets one entry after TCRdb re-called the 5' RACE reads with MiXCR. The sample has approximately 350,000 distinct CDR3 sequences, roughly 13% seen once; the top ten hold around 21%. The TCR originated in a man younger than 30 who had mild COVID-19 (a few samples of this study predate the infection). Cell type and time point are not known. The chain couples TRBV7-8 to TRBJ1-2, with D maybe TRBD1 (5 bases). Sequenced material: PBMCs or a T cell subset sorted from them (not recorded which). In DNA form, the CDR3 reads TGTGCCAGCAGCAGTACGCCGACAGCCATCTATGGCTACACCTTC. It codes for CASSSTPTAIYGYTF. Looking up the rest from reference TRBV7-8 and TRBJ1-2 gives the full variable domain: GAGVSQSPRYKVAKRGQDVALRCDPISGHVSLFWYQQALGQGPEFLTYFQNEAQLDKSGLPSDRFFAERPEGSVSTLKIQRTQQEDSAVYLCASSSTPTAIYGYTFGSGTRLTVV.